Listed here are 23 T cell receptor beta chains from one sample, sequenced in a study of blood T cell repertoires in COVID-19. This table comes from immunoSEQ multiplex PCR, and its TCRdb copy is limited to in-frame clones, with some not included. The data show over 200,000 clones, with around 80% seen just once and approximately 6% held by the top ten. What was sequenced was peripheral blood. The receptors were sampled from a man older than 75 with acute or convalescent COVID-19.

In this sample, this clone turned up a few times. For the CDR3, the DNA is TGTGCCAGCAGCGAGACTAACAGGGGCTGGGGAACTGAAGCTTTCTTT. Its protein is CASSETNRGWGTEAFF. This chain connects TRBV28 to TRBJ1-1; TRBD1 matches at 7 bases. The V segment lost 6 bases and the J segment 5 bases; nucleotides outside the gene matches: 15. Germline CDR1 reads MDHEN; CDR2 reads SYDVKM. The CDR3 covers 16 residues.

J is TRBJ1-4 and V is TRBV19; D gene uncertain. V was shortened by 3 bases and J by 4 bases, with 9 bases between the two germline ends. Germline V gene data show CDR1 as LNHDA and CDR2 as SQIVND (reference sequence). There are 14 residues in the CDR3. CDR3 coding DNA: TGTGCCAGTAGTATTGGGCTGTATAATGAAAAACTGTTTTTT. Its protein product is CASSIGLYNEKLFF.

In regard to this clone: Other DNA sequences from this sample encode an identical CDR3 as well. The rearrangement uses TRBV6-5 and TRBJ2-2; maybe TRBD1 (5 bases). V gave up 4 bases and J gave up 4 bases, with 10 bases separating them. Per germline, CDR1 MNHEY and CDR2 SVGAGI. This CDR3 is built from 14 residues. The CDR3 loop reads CASSSQGGTGELFF. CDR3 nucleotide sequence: TGTGCCAGCAGTTCCCAGGGCGGCACCGGGGAGCTGTTTTTT.

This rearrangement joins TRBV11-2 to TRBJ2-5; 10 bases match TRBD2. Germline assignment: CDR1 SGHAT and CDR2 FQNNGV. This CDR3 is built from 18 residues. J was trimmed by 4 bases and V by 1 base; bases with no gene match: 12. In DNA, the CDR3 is TGTGCCAGCAGCTTAGGCTGGTTCAGCGGGGGGGCCCCAGAGACCCAGTACTTC. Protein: CASSLGWFSGGAPETQYF.

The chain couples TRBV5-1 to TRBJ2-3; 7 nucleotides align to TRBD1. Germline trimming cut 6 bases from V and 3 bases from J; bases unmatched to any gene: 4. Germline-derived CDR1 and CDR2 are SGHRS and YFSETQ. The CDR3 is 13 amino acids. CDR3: CASKDRVTDTQYF. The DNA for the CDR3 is TGCGCCAGCAAAGACAGGGTTACAGATACGCAGTATTTT.

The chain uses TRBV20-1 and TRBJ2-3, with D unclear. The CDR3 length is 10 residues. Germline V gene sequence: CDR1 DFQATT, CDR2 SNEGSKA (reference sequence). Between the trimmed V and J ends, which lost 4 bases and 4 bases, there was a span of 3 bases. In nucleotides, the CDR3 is TGCAGTGCTATATCAGATACGCAGTATTTT. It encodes CSAISDTQYF.

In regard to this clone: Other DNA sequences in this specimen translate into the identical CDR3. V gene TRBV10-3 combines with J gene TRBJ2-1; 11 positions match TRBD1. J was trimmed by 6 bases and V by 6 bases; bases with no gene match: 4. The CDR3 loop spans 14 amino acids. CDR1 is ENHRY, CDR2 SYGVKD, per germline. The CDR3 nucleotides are TGTGCCATCAGCCCGGGACAGGGGGTCAATGAGCAGTTCTTC. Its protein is CAISPGQGVNEQFF.

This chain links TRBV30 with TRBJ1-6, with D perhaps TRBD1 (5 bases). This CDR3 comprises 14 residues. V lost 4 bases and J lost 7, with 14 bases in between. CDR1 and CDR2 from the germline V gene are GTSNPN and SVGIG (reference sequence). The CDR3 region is CAWNPGLGNSPLHF. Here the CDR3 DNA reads TGTGCCTGGAACCCGGGACTGGGAAATTCACCCCTCCACTTT.

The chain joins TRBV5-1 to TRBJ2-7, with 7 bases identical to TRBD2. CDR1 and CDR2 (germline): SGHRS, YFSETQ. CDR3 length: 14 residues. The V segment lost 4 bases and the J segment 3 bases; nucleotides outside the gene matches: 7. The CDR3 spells CASSTRDYLYEQYF. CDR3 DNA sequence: TGCGCCAGCAGCACCCGGGACTATCTCTACGAGCAGTACTTC. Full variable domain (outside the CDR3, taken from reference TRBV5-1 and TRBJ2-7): KAGVTQTPRYLIKTRGQQVTLSCSPISGHRSVSWYQQTPGQGLQFLFEYFSETQRNKGNFPGRFSGRQFSNSRSEMNVSTLELGDSALYLCASSTRDYLYEQYFGPGTRLTVT.

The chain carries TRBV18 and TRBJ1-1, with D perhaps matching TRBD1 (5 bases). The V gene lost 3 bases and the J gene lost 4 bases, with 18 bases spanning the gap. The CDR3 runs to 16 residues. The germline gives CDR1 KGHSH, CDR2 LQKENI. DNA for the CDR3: TGTGCCAGCTCACCGCAGGGCCCCTTAATCCTCACTGAAGCTTTCTTT. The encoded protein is CASSPQGPLILTEAFF.

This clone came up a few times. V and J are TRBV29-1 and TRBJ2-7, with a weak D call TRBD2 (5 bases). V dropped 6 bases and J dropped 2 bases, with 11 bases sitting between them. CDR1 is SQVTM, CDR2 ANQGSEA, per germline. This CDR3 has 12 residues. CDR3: CSVRRNPYEQYF. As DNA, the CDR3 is TGCAGCGTCCGGAGGAACCCCTACGAGCAGTACTTC.

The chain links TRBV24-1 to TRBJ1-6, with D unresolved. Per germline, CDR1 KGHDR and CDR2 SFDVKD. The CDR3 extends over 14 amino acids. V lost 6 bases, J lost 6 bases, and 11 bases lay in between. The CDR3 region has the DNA TGTGCCACCAGTACTGGTGATATTAATTCACCCCTCCACTTT. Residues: CATSTGDINSPLHF.

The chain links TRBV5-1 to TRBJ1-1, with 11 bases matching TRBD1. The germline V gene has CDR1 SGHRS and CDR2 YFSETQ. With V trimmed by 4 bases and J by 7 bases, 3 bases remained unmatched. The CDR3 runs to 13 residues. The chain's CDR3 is CASSVGQGGEAFF. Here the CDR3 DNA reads TGCGCCAGCAGCGTGGGACAGGGGGGTGAAGCTTTCTTT.

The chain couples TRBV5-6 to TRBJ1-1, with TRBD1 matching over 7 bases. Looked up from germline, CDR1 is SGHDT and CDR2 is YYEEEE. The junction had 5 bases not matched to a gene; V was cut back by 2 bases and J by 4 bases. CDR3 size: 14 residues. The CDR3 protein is CASSFTRGLTEAFF. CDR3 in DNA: TGTGCCAGCAGCTTCACGAGGGGGCTCACTGAAGCTTTCTTT.

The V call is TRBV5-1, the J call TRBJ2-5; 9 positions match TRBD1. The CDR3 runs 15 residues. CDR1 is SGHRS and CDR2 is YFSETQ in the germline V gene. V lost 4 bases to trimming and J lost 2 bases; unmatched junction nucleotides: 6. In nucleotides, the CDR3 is TGCGCCAGCAGCCGCCGAGGACAGGGGCAAGAGACCCAGTACTTC. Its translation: CASSRRGQGQETQYF. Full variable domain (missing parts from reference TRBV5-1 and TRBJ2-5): KAGVTQTPRYLIKTRGQQVTLSCSPISGHRSVSWYQQTPGQGLQFLFEYFSETQRNKGNFPGRFSGRQFSNSRSEMNVSTLELGDSALYLCASSRRGQGQETQYFGPGTRLLVL.

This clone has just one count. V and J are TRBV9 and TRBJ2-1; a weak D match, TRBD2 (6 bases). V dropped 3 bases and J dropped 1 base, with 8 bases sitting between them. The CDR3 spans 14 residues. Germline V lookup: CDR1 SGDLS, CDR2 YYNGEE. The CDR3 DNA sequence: TGTGCCAGCAGCGGGGACTGGTCCTACAATGAGCAGTTCTTC. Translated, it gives CASSGDWSYNEQFF.

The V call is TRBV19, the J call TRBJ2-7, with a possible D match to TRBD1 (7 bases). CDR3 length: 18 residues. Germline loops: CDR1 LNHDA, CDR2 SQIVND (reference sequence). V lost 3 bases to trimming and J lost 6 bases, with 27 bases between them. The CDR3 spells CASSIQSSGGRPRSEQYF. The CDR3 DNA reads TGTGCCAGTAGTATTCAGTCGTCAGGGGGGAGACCTCGGTCCGAGCAGTACTTC. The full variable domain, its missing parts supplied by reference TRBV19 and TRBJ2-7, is DGGITQSPKYLFRKEGQNVTLSCEQNLNHDAMYWYRQDPGQGLRLIYYSQIVNDFQKGDIAEGYSVSREKKESFPLTVTSAQKNPTAFYLCASSIQSSGGRPRSEQYFGPGTRLTVT.

DNA of the CDR3: TGTGCCAGCTCACCACTCCCTCGGTCCTACGAGCAGTACTTC. Residues: CASSPLPRSYEQYF. The chain employs TRBV18 and TRBJ2-7; no clear D. V was clipped by 1 base and J by 1 base, with 8 bases between them. This CDR3 region has 14 residues. Per germline, CDR1 KGHSH and CDR2 LQKENI.

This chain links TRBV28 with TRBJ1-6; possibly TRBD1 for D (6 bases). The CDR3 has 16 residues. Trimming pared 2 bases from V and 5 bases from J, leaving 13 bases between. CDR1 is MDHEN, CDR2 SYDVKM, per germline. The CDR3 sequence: CASSLLGDINNSPLHF. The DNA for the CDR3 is TGTGCCAGCAGTTTACTGGGGGACATAAATAATTCACCCCTCCACTTT.

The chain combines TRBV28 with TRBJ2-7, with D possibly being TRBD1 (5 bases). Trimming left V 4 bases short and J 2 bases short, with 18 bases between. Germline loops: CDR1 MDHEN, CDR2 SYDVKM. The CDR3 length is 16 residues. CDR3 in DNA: TGTGCCAGCAGTTCCCCTCCTCGGCCAGGGCCCTACGAGCAGTACTTC. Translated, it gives CASSSPPRPGPYEQYF.

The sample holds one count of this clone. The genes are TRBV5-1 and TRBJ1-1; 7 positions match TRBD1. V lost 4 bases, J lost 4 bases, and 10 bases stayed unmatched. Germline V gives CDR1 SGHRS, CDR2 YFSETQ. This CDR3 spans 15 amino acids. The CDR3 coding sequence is TGCGCCAGCAGCCAACAGGGGACGGACCCCACTGAAGCTTTCTTT. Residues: CASSQQGTDPTEAFF.

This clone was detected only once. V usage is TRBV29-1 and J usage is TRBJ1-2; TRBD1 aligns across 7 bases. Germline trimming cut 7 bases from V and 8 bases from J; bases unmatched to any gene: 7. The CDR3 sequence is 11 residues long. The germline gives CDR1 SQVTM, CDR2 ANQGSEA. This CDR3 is CSGQGLEGYTF. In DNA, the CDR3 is TGCAGCGGACAGGGATTAGAGGGCTACACCTTC.

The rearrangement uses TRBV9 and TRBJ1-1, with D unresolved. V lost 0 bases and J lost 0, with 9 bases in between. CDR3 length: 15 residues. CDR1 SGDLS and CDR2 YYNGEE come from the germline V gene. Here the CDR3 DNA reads TGTGCCAGCAGCGTAGGAGTGCTCATGAACACTGAAGCTTTCTTT. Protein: CASSVGVLMNTEAFF.